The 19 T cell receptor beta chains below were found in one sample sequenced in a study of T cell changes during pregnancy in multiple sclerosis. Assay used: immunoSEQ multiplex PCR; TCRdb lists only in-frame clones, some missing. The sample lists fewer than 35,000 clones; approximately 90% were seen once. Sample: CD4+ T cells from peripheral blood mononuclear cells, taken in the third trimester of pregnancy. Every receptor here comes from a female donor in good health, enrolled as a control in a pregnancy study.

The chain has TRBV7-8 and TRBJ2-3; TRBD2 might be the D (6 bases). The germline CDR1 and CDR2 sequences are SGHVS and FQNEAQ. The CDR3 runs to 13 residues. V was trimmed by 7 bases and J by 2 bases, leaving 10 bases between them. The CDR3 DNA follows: TGTGCCAGCACACCGGGACTCACAGATACGCAGTATTTT. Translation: CASTPGLTDTQYF.

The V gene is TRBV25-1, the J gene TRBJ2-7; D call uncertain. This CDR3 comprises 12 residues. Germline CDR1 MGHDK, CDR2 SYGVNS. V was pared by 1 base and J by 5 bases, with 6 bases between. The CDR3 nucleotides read TGTGCCAGCAGTGAATTATCCCACGAGCAGTACTTC. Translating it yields CASSELSHEQYF.

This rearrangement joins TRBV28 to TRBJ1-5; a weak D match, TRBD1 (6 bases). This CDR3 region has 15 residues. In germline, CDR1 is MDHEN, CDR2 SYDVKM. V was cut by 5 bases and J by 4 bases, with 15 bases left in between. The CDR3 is CASSQGLRSNQPQHF. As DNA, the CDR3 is TGTGCCAGCAGTCAGGGGTTGCGTAGTAATCAGCCCCAGCATTTT.

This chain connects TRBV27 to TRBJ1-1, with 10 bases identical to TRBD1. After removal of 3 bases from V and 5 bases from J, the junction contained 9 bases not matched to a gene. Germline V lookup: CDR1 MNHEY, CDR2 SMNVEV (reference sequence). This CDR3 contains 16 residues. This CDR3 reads CASSLRQGAVGTEAFF. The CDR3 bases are TGTGCCAGCAGTTTGCGACAGGGGGCCGTTGGAACTGAAGCTTTCTTT.

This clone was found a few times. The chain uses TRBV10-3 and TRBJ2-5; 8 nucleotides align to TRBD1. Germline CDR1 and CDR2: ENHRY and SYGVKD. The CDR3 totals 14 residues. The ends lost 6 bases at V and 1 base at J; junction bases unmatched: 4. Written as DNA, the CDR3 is TGTGCCATCAGGGCTGGACAGGGCCAAGAGACCCAGTACTTC. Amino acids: CAIRAGQGQETQYF.

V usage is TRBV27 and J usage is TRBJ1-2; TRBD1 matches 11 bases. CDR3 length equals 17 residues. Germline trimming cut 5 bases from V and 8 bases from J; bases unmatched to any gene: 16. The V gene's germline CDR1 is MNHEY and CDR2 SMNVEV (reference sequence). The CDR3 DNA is TGTGCCAGCAGTCCGTACCCAGCTGGACAGGGGGCGGAGGGCTACACCTTC. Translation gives CASSPYPAGQGAEGYTF.

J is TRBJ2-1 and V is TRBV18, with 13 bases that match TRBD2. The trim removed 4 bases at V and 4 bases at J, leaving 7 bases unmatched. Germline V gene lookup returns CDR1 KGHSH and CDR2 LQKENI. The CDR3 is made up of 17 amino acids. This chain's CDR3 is CASSRGLAGVAYNEQFF. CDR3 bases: TGTGCCAGCTCACGTGGACTAGCGGGAGTGGCATACAATGAGCAGTTCTTC.

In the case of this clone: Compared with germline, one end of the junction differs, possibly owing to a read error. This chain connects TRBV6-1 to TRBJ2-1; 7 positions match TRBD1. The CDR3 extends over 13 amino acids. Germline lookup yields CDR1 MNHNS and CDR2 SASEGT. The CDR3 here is CASSDPGTAKDLF. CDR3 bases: TGTGCCAGCAGTGATCCCGGGACAGCGAAGGATCTCTTC.

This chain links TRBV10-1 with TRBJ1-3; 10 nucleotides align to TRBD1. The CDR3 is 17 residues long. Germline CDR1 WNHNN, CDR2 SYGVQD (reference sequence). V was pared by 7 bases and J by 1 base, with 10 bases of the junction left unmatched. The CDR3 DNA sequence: TGCGCCAGCATGGATGATCCGGGACAGGGGTCTGGAAACACCATATATTTT. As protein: CASMDDPGQGSGNTIYF.

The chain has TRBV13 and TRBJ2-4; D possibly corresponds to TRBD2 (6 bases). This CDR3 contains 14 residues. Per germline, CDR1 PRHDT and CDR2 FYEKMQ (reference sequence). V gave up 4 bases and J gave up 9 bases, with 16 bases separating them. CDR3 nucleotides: TGTGCCAGCAGCTCCTCCGGGACTGTGCGCATTCAGTACTTC. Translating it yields CASSSSGTVRIQYF.

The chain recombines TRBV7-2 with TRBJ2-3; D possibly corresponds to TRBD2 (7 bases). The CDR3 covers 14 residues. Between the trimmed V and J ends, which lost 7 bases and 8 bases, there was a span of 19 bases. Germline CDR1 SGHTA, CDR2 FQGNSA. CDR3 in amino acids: CASTESRGASTQYF. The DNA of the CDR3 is TGTGCCAGCACCGAAAGTCGGGGGGCGAGTACGCAGTATTTT.

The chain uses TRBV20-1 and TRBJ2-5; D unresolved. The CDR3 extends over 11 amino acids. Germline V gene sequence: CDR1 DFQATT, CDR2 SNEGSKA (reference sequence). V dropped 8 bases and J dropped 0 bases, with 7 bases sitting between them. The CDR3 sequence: CSYSNQETQYF. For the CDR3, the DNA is TGCAGTTATAGCAACCAAGAGACCCAGTACTTC.

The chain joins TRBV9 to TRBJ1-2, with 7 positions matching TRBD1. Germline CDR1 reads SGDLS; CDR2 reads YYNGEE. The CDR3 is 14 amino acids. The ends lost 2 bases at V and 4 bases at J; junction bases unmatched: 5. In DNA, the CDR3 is TGTGCCAGCAGCGTTGGACAGGCCCGCTATGGCTACACCTTC. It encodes CASSVGQARYGYTF.

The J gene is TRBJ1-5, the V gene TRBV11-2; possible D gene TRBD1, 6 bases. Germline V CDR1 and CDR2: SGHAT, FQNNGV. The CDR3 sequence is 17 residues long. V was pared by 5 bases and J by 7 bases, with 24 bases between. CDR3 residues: CASSEYPGDRRGQPQHF. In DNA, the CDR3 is TGTGCCAGCAGCGAATATCCCGGAGACAGGCGCGGGCAGCCCCAGCATTTT.

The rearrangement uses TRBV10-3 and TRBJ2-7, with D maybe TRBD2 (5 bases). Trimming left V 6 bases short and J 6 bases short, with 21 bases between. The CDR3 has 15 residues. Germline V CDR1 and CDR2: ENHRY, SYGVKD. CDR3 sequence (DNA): TGTGCCATCAGGGGTGGGCAGGCGGAGGATACCGAGCAGTACTTC. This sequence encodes CAIRGGQAEDTEQYF.

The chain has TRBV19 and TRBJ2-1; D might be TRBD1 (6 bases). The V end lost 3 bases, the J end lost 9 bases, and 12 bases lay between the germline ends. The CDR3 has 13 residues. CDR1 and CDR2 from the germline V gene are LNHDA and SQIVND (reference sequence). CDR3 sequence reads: CASSILGGSEQFF. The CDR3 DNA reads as TGTGCCAGTAGTATTTTAGGGGGTAGTGAGCAGTTCTTC.

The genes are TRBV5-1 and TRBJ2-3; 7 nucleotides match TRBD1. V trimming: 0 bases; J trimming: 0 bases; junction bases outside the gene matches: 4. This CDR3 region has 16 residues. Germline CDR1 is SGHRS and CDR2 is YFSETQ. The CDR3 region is CASSLEGQISTDTQYF. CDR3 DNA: TGCGCCAGCAGCTTGGAGGGACAGATTAGCACAGATACGCAGTATTTT.

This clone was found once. The CDR3 nucleotides read TGTGCCATCAGTGCCCAGGGCCTGAACACTGAAGCTTTCTTT. It translates to CAISAQGLNTEAFF. The chain employs TRBV10-3 and TRBJ1-1; D may be TRBD1 (5 bases). The germline V gene has CDR1 ENHRY and CDR2 SYGVKD. Trimming took 4 bases from V and 0 from J, leaving 9 bases between them. The CDR3 runs 14 residues.

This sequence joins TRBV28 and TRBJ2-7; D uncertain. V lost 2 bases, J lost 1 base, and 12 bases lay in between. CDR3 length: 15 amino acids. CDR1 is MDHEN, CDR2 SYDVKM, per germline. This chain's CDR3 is CASSLGPRYSYEQYF. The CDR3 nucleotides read TGTGCCAGCAGTTTAGGTCCTAGATATTCCTACGAGCAGTACTTC. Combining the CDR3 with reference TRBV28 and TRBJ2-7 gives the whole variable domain DVKVTQSSRYLVKRTGEKVFLECVQDMDHENMFWYRQDPGLGLRLIYFSYDVKMKEKGDIPEGYSVSREKKERFSLILESASTNQTSMYLCASSLGPRYSYEQYFGPGTRLTVT.